One sample yielded the 25 T cell receptor beta chains listed below, sequenced in a study of cytomegalovirus exposure and HLA in healthy donors. This table comes from immunoSEQ multiplex PCR, and its TCRdb copy is limited to in-frame clones, with some not included. The repertoire holds 55,000 to 75,000 clones, with approximately 96% as singletons. The material sequenced was PBMCs. Receptors originate from a man aged 18 to 30 in good health and CMV-seropositive.

The chain has TRBV5-4 and TRBJ2-1; 11 bases are a match to TRBD2. Germline V CDR1 and CDR2: SGHNT, YYREEE (reference sequence). The CDR3 runs to 16 residues. The V segment lost 2 bases and the J segment 7 bases; nucleotides outside the gene matches: 8. CDR3 sequence reads: CASSFPTSGSRNEQFF. The CDR3 nucleotides are TGTGCCAGCAGCTTCCCCACTAGCGGGAGTAGGAATGAGCAGTTCTTC.

The genes are TRBV28 and TRBJ2-3; the match to TRBD2 covers 9 bases. Per the germline V gene, CDR1 is MDHEN and CDR2 is SYDVKM. The CDR3 sequence is 15 residues long. J lost 3 bases, V lost 2 bases, and 3 bases had no gene match. CDR3 bases: TGTGCCAGCAGTTTAAATCTAGCGGGAACAGATACGCAGTATTTT. This gives the protein CASSLNLAGTDTQYF.

V is TRBV11-1 and J is TRBJ2-5; 9 positions agree with TRBD1. The CDR3 totals 14 residues. V trimming: 6 bases; J trimming: 4 bases; junction bases outside the gene matches: 6. Germline values: CDR1 SGHAT, CDR2 FQDESV (reference sequence). CDR3 nucleotide sequence: TGTGCCAGCAGAGCGGGACAGGGAGGAGAGACCCAGTACTTC. The encoded protein is CASRAGQGGETQYF.

The chain carries TRBV2 and TRBJ2-2; D possibly corresponds to TRBD2 (5 bases). Germline V gene data show CDR1 as SNHLY and CDR2 as FYNNEI. This CDR3 spans 12 amino acids. Trimming cost V 8 bases and J 3 bases, with 7 bases left between them. CDR3 in amino acids: CASAGDTGELFF. CDR3 bases: TGTGCCAGCGCCGGGGACACCGGGGAGCTGTTTTTT.

The V call is TRBV19, the J call TRBJ2-1, with D perhaps TRBD2 (6 bases). The CDR3 extends over 15 amino acids. CDR1 is LNHDA and CDR2 is SQIVND in the germline V gene (reference sequence). V was clipped by 3 bases and J by 6 bases, with 15 bases between them. The CDR3 sequence is CASSMPGVTGNEQFF. In DNA, the CDR3 is TGTGCCAGTAGTATGCCGGGAGTAACCGGCAATGAGCAGTTCTTC.

V usage is TRBV29-1 and J usage is TRBJ1-1; 7 bases are a match to TRBD1. The CDR3 covers 12 residues. The trim removed 6 bases at V and 1 base at J, leaving 2 bases unmatched. Germline CDR1 SQVTM, CDR2 ANQGSEA. The CDR3 loop is CSVSGGNTEAFF. The CDR3 nucleotides read TGCAGCGTGTCAGGGGGGAACACTGAAGCTTTCTTT.

The chain has TRBV28 and TRBJ1-2, with 8 positions matching TRBD1. J was trimmed by 2 bases and V by 5 bases; bases with no gene match: 4. The germline CDR1 and CDR2 sequences are MDHEN and SYDVKM. There are 14 residues in the CDR3. The CDR3 region is CASSQTGENYGYTF. The DNA of the CDR3 is TGTGCCAGCAGTCAGACAGGGGAAAACTATGGCTACACCTTC.

The chain couples TRBV4-3 to TRBJ2-1; 11 bases line up with TRBD2. The CDR3 covers 16 residues. Germline CDR1 reads LGHNA; CDR2 reads YSLEER. After removal of 1 base from V and 4 bases from J, the junction contained 3 bases not matched to a gene. The CDR3 nucleotides read TGCGCCAGCAGCCAAGGGGGGACTAGCGGATACAATGAGCAGTTCTTC. Protein sequence: CASSQGGTSGYNEQFF.

Here the CDR3 reads CASSKGVGETQYF. The CDR3 nucleotides are TGTGCCAGTAGTAAAGGGGTGGGGGAGACCCAGTACTTC. The chain combines TRBV19 with TRBJ2-5; TRBD1 is a possible D gene (5 bases). The CDR3 extends over 13 amino acids. The V and J ends lost 4 bases and 5 bases respectively, with 11 bases between them. In germline, CDR1 is LNHDA, CDR2 SQIVND (reference sequence).

This chain uses TRBV5-4 with TRBJ2-3; 7 positions agree with TRBD1. Germline trimming cut 5 bases from V and 2 bases from J; bases unmatched to any gene: 8. The germline V gene encodes CDR1 SGHNT and CDR2 YYREEE (reference sequence). The CDR3 runs 15 residues. The CDR3 loop is CASREPGTATDTQYF. CDR3 DNA: TGTGCCAGCAGGGAACCCGGGACAGCCACAGATACGCAGTATTTT. The entire variable domain, with the rest obtained from reference TRBV5-4 and TRBJ2-3, is as follows: ETGVTQSPTHLIKTRGQQVTLRCSSQSGHNTVSWYQQALGQGPQFIFQYYREEENGRGNFPPRFSGLQFPNYSSELNVNALELDDSALYLCASREPGTATDTQYFGPGTRLTVL.

The chain recombines TRBV7-6 with TRBJ2-5, with a possible D match to TRBD1 (5 bases). Germline V gene sequence: CDR1 SGHVS, CDR2 FNYEAQ. V was cut by 6 bases and J by 5 bases, with 16 bases left in between. The CDR3 is 14 residues long. Here the CDR3 reads CASSPTPGIETQYF. CDR3 DNA: TGTGCCAGCAGTCCGACCCCAGGGATCGAGACCCAGTACTTC.

This clone was picked up one time. This rearrangement joins TRBV27 to TRBJ1-2; D uncertain. The CDR3 is made up of 13 amino acids. Trimming took 3 bases from V and 2 from J, leaving 7 bases between them. The germline CDR1 and CDR2 sequences are MNHEY and SMNVEV (reference sequence). Here the CDR3 reads CASSFSGNYGYTF. The CDR3 bases are TGTGCCAGCAGTTTTTCGGGAAACTATGGCTACACCTTC.

The CDR3 reads CASSQDWGRGLNEQFF. As DNA, the CDR3 is TGCGCCAGCAGCCAAGATTGGGGCAGGGGGCTTAATGAGCAGTTCTTC. The chain links TRBV4-3 to TRBJ2-1; 8 bases fit TRBD1. The length of the CDR3 is 16 residues. CDR1 is LGHNA, CDR2 YSLEER, per germline. The J segment lost 7 bases and the V segment lost 0 bases, leaving 8 bases of the junction unmatched.

V and J are TRBV7-2 and TRBJ1-5, with 8 nucleotides matching TRBD1. V was clipped by 2 bases and J by 6 bases; unmatched bases: 9. Germline V lookup: CDR1 SGHTA, CDR2 FQGNSA. The CDR3 is 16 amino acids. The chain's CDR3 is CASSLTTGDFGQPQHF. The CDR3 nucleotides are TGTGCCAGCAGCTTAACGACAGGGGATTTCGGTCAGCCCCAGCATTTT.

The J gene is TRBJ2-1, the V gene TRBV12-5; TRBD2 matches 9 bases. After removal of 6 bases from V and 9 bases from J, the junction contained 15 bases not matched to a gene. CDR1 is LGHNT and CDR2 is FRNRAP in the germline V gene. The CDR3 extends over 16 amino acids. The DNA of the CDR3 is TGTGCTAGTGGCCCTTCTGCTAGCGGGGTAAGGAGTGAGCAGTTCTTC. Translating gives CASGPSASGVRSEQFF.

J is TRBJ2-1 and V is TRBV19, with a weak D call TRBD2 (6 bases). The CDR3 runs to 16 residues. V lost 4 bases and J 8 bases, leaving 21 bases between the germline ends. Germline-derived CDR1 and CDR2 are LNHDA and SQIVND (reference sequence). The CDR3 loop is CASSSQLAGEGDEQFF. The CDR3 DNA sequence: TGTGCCAGTAGTAGCCAACTAGCAGGAGAAGGCGATGAGCAGTTCTTC.

This chain joins TRBV6-5 and TRBJ2-7; 7 bases fit TRBD1. The length of the CDR3 is 13 residues. The trim removed 3 bases at V and 7 bases at J, leaving 6 bases unmatched. Germline-derived CDR1 and CDR2 are MNHEY and SVGAGI. CDR3: CASSYDREGEQYF. The CDR3 DNA reads as TGTGCCAGCAGTTATGACAGGGAAGGGGAGCAGTACTTC.

The V and J genes are TRBV11-2 and TRBJ2-5; 7 bases fit TRBD2. V shed 2 bases, J shed 7 bases, and the junction held 19 bases outside the gene matches. Germline CDR1 reads SGHAT; CDR2 reads FQNNGV. The CDR3 is 18 amino acids. The CDR3 protein is CASSLRRDIGREKGTQYF. The CDR3 DNA reads as TGTGCCAGCAGCTTACGACGGGATATAGGGCGGGAGAAGGGGACCCAGTACTTC.

This chain links TRBV7-9 with TRBJ2-3, with 9 nucleotides matching TRBD1. Germline CDR1 SEHNR, CDR2 FQNEAQ (reference sequence). The length of the CDR3 is 18 residues. Germline trimming cut 2 bases from V and 5 bases from J; bases unmatched to any gene: 14. CDR3 DNA sequence: TGTGCCAGCAGCTTAACCCTAGAGACAGGGGGGTTTAGAGATACGCAGTATTTT. It is translated as CASSLTLETGGFRDTQYF.

This chain joins TRBV6-5 and TRBJ2-3; D unclear. From germline, CDR1 is MNHEY and CDR2 SVGAGI. The CDR3 loop spans 11 amino acids. Trimming removed 6 bases at V and 2 bases at J, with 3 bases between. The CDR3 nucleotides are TGTGCCAGCAGGTACACAGATACGCAGTATTTT. This sequence encodes CASRYTDTQYF.

This chain links TRBV11-2 with TRBJ2-7; no definite D call. The CDR3 has 13 amino acids. Germline V gene sequence: CDR1 SGHAT, CDR2 FQNNGV. V was clipped by 1 base and J by 3 bases, with 7 bases between them. The CDR3 loop is CASSLGPGYEQYF. The CDR3 DNA reads as TGTGCCAGCAGCTTAGGACCGGGCTACGAGCAGTACTTC.

This rearrangement joins TRBV7-8 to TRBJ2-5; D uncertain. The germline V gene has CDR1 SGHVS and CDR2 FQNEAQ. The germline V and J ends were trimmed by 5 bases and 3 bases, with 10 bases remaining between them. CDR3 size: 13 residues. CDR3: CASSRRTEETQYF. The CDR3 nucleotides read TGTGCCAGCAGCAGACGCACAGAAGAGACCCAGTACTTC.

This CDR3 reads CASSKGGHPLGHTQYF. Here the CDR3 DNA reads TGTGCCAGCAGCAAAGGGGGACACCCGTTGGGCCATACGCAGTATTTT. This chain uses TRBV21-1 with TRBJ2-3; TRBD1, as called in the table, went unchecked against the DNA. TRBV21-1 is termed a pseudogene. The CDR3 sequence is 16 residues long.

The chain is built from TRBV2 and TRBJ1-5; no clear D. The CDR3 has 14 residues. V was pared by 4 bases and J by 5 bases, with 12 bases between. Germline V CDR1 and CDR2: SNHLY, FYNNEI. CDR3 in amino acids: CASSGEPVDQPQHF. The CDR3 DNA reads as TGTGCCAGCAGTGGCGAACCCGTCGATCAGCCCCAGCATTTT.

This chain joins TRBV28 and TRBJ1-3, with D possibly matching TRBD1 (5 bases). Germline V lookup: CDR1 MDHEN, CDR2 SYDVKM. V was shortened by 3 bases and J by 3 bases, with 6 bases between the two germline ends. This CDR3 contains 13 residues. CDR3 nucleotide sequence: TGTGCCAGCAGTTTCGACAGTGGAAACACCATATATTTT. Amino acid sequence: CASSFDSGNTIYF.